The next 23 T cell receptor beta chains were all read from a single sample in a study of tumor-infiltrating lymphocytes in oesophageal squamous cell carcinoma. TCRdb independently ran MiXCR on the PCR reads; one entry per CDR3 protein. The sample has 9,000 or so distinct CDR3 sequences, roughly two thirds seen once; the top ten hold just over 35%. Sequenced: esophageal tumor tissue. Every receptor here comes from a female donor with esophageal squamous cell carcinoma.

This clonotype was observed a handful of times. The chain combines TRBV12-3 or TRBV12-4 with TRBJ2-3; 14 bases fit TRBD2. This CDR3 comprises 16 residues. Trimming removed 6 bases from V and 2 bases from J; junction bases left unmatched: 4. This CDR3 is CASRGTSGSVTDTQYF. The CDR3, as DNA: TGTGCCAGCAGGGGGACTAGCGGGAGCGTCACAGATACGCAGTATTTT.

The CDR3 nucleotides are TGTGCCAGCAGCTTAGGCGAAATCGGCAATGAGCAGTTCTTC. The encoded protein is CASSLGEIGNEQFF. V is TRBV7-9 and J is TRBJ2-1; D not resolved. The V gene's germline CDR1 is SEHNR and CDR2 FQNEAQ (reference sequence). This CDR3 spans 14 amino acids. Between the trimmed V and J ends, which lost 1 base and 6 bases, there was a span of 10 bases.

In its sample, this clonotype was seen a few times. This rearrangement joins TRBV4-2 to TRBJ2-2; TRBD2 aligns across 10 bases. The V segment lost 1 base and the J segment 5 bases; nucleotides outside the gene matches: 13. Germline CDR1 reads LGHNA; CDR2 reads YNFKEQ. The CDR3 runs to 19 residues. The CDR3 nucleotides read TGTGCCAGCAGCCAAGCAGCGGGAGGGACCCTAAGTCAGACCGGGGAGCTGTTTTTT. As protein: CASSQAAGGTLSQTGELFF.

The genes are TRBV7-2 and TRBJ2-3; possible D gene TRBD1, 5 bases. Germline V gene data show CDR1 as SGHTA and CDR2 as FQGNSA. The CDR3 has 15 amino acids. The germline V and J ends were trimmed by 1 base and 4 bases, with 12 bases remaining between them. The CDR3 DNA reads as TGTGCCAGCAGCTTAGGTGGGGCTATGGCAGATACGCAGTATTTT. Translated: CASSLGGAMADTQYF.

The chain couples TRBV11-2 to TRBJ2-4; 11 nucleotides agree with TRBD1. The assigned J gene may be wrong: the sequence end matches TRBJ2-1 better. CDR3 size: 17 residues. Germline V gene sequence: CDR1 SGHAT, CDR2 FQNNGV. The CDR3 sequence is CASSPYWDRGGYNEQFF. The CDR3 bases are TGTGCCAGCAGCCCCTATTGGGACAGGGGGGGCTACAATGAGCAGTTCTTC.

The chain employs TRBV7-6 and TRBJ2-5; no reliable D call. This CDR3 has 16 residues. CDR1 SGHVS and CDR2 FNYEAQ come from the germline V gene. The V end lost 6 bases, the J end lost 11 bases, and 28 bases lay between the germline ends. This CDR3 is CASRYGRGGWTSEQYF. The CDR3 DNA follows: TGTGCCAGCAGATACGGGCGAGGTGGGTGGACCAGTGAGCAGTACTTC.

As to this clonotype: The junction differs from germline at one of its ends, possibly a read error. The chain carries TRBV24-1 and TRBJ1-2, with D perhaps matching TRBD1 (5 bases). Looked up from germline, CDR1 is KGHDR and CDR2 is SFDVKD. The CDR3 totals 15 residues. The CDR3 spells CATSEGPAGGETLYF. CDR3 nucleotide sequence: TGTGCCACCAGTGAAGGACCAGCGGGGGGAGAGACCCTGTACTTC.

The chain couples TRBV7-3 to TRBJ2-4; a weak D match, TRBD2 (5 bases). The length of the CDR3 is 13 residues. With 3 bases removed from V and 8 bases from J, the gap between germline ends came to 11 bases. The germline CDR1 and CDR2 sequences are SGHTA and FQGTGA. The CDR3 here is CASSLGKGDIQYF. CDR3 sequence (DNA): TGTGCCAGCAGCTTGGGGAAGGGAGACATTCAGTACTTC.

The chain is built from TRBV6-6 and TRBJ2-2; D is uncertain. The germline gives CDR1 MNHNY, CDR2 SVGAGI (reference sequence). The CDR3 runs 18 residues. The V and J ends lost 0 bases and 4 bases respectively, with 18 bases between them. The CDR3 is CASSYSQSVVVGTGELFF. The CDR3, as DNA: TGTGCCAGCAGTTACTCACAGTCCGTCGTGGTGGGCACCGGGGAGCTGTTTTTT.

This clonotype appeared a few times. The chain employs TRBV7-2 and TRBJ2-7, with 7 bases identical to TRBD2. Germline CDR1 is SGHTA and CDR2 is FQGNSA. CDR3 length: 16 residues. J lost 2 bases, V lost 5 bases, and 12 bases had no gene match. CDR3 sequence: CASSKRVASGAYEQYF. In DNA form, the CDR3 reads TGTGCCAGCAGCAAACGGGTCGCTAGCGGAGCCTACGAGCAGTACTTC.

This chain links TRBV7-2 with TRBJ2-1; unclear D gene. V was clipped by 1 base and J by 3 bases, with 1 base between them. The CDR3 sequence is 12 residues long. Per the germline V gene, CDR1 is SGHTA and CDR2 is FQGNSA. The CDR3: CASSLVYNEQFF. The CDR3 DNA reads TGTGCCAGCAGCTTAGTCTACAATGAGCAGTTCTTC. The complete variable domain, with remaining parts taken from reference TRBV7-2 and TRBJ2-1, reads GAGVSQSPSNKVTEKGKDVELRCDPISGHTALYWYRQSLGQGLEFLIYFQGNSAPDKSGLPSDRFSAERTGGSVSTLTIQRTQQEDSAVYLCASSLVYNEQFFGPGTRLTVL.

The rearrangement links TRBV7-2 to TRBJ2-5; TRBD2 matches at 7 bases. Judging by the DNA end, TRBJ2-1 fits better; the J call may be wrong. CDR3 length: 17 residues. Germline CDR1 reads SGHTA; CDR2 reads FQGNSA. CDR3 protein: CASSLLLIAGVANEQFF. CDR3 sequence (DNA): TGTGCCAGCAGCTTATTATTGATTGCGGGAGTAGCTAATGAGCAGTTCTTC.

The genes are TRBV7-1 and TRBJ1-4; TRBD1 agrees at 7 bases. TRBV7-1 is an ORF; its function is uncertain. CDR3 size: 15 residues. J was trimmed by 3 bases and V by 5 bases; bases with no gene match: 6. For the CDR3, the DNA is TGTGCCAGCAGCAGAGGACAGGCACCTAATGAAAAACTGTTTTTT. Translating it yields CASSRGQAPNEKLFF.

The chain couples TRBV19 to TRBJ2-6; 9 bases map to TRBD1. CDR1 and CDR2 from the germline V gene are LNHDA and SQIVND (reference sequence). V lost 5 bases and J lost 3; bases outside the gene matches: 14. This CDR3 has 19 residues. The CDR3 protein is CASSPNPGQGFFGANVLTF. The CDR3 DNA reads as TGTGCCAGTAGTCCTAATCCGGGACAGGGTTTCTTTGGGGCCAACGTCCTGACTTTC.

The V call is TRBV12-3 or TRBV12-4, the J call TRBJ2-1; 9 bases line up with TRBD2. This CDR3 contains 15 residues. V dropped 1 base and J dropped 3; count of bases not matched to a gene: 1. CDR3 residues: CASSLGTSDYNEQFF. CDR3 DNA sequence: TGTGCCAGCAGTTTAGGGACTAGCGACTACAATGAGCAGTTCTTC.

A single count supports this clonotype. It is unclear where the CDR3 begins or ends on the DNA, so no DNA is shown, and the CDR3 is as TCRdb lists it. The V gene is TRBV7-3, the J gene TRBJ2-5. The CDR3 length equals 14 residues, ends included. Germline V lookup: CDR1 SGHTA, CDR2 FQGTGA. The CDR3 is CASSLIYLWLHLRF.

The gene calls are TRBV12-3 or TRBV12-4 and TRBJ2-1; the D gene is possibly TRBD2 (5 bases). This CDR3 has 14 residues. The V gene lost 0 bases and the J gene lost 10 bases, with 13 bases spanning the gap. CDR3 sequence (DNA): TGTGCCAGCAGTTTAGCGACCGCGGGCTACGAGCAGTTCTTC. This encodes CASSLATAGYEQFF.

The chain is built from TRBV7-6 and TRBJ2-4; D unresolved. The ends were cut back, 5 bases at V and 9 bases at J, with 17 bases in the middle. This CDR3 is 14 amino acids long. The germline CDR1 and CDR2 sequences are SGHVS and FNYEAQ. The CDR3 DNA sequence: TGTGCCAGCAGCCCGGGTTTGCCTTTGGGCATTCAGTACTTC. Its protein is CASSPGLPLGIQYF.

The chain uses TRBV7-7 and TRBJ1-2, with 8 bases identical to TRBD1. Germline V gene sequence: CDR1 SSHAT, CDR2 FNYEAQ (reference sequence). J gave up 1 base and V 5 bases, and 3 bases lay outside the gene matches. CDR3 size: 14 residues. CDR3 sequence (DNA): TGTGCCAGCAGCGCGACAGGGGATAACTATGGCTACACCTTC. Protein product: CASSATGDNYGYTF.

The rearrangement joins TRBV28 to TRBJ2-3; D not certain. Near its end, the DNA agrees better with TRBJ2-1, so the J call may be wrong. CDR3 length equals 12 residues. Germline V gives CDR1 MDHEN, CDR2 SYDVKM. The CDR3 here is CASSLFGNEQFF. CDR3 nucleotide sequence: TGTGCCAGCAGTTTATTCGGGAATGAGCAGTTCTTC.

CDR3 bases: TGTGCCAGCAGCTTAAGGTTAGAGTCCTACAATGAGCAGTACTTC. Translated: CASSLRLESYNEQYF. The chain uses TRBV7-9 and TRBJ2-7; D ambiguous. There are 15 residues in the CDR3. V lost 2 bases to trimming and J lost 7 bases, with 18 bases between them. Germline CDR1 reads SEHNR; CDR2 reads FQNEAQ (reference sequence). Based on the CDR3 plus reference TRBV7-9 and TRBJ2-7, the full variable domain is DTGVSQNPRHKITKRGQNVTFRCDPISEHNRLYWYRQTLGQGPEFLTYFQNEAQLEKSRLLSDRFSAERPKGSFSTLEIQRTEQGDSAMYLCASSLRLESYNEQYFGPGTRLTVT.

The J gene is TRBJ1-5, the V gene TRBV7-2; no firm D call. The CDR3 runs to 15 residues. Trimming stripped 5 bases from V and 1 base from J, with 12 bases between. CDR1 and CDR2 (germline): SGHTA, FQGNSA. CDR3 residues: CASSPLRGSNQPQHF. The CDR3 DNA is TGTGCCAGCAGCCCCCTGCGGGGAAGCAATCAGCCCCAGCATTTT.

The chain combines TRBV7-4 with TRBJ2-3; 7 bases are a match to TRBD2. V lost 1 base and J lost 1; bases outside the gene matches: 8. This CDR3 has 17 amino acids. Looked up from germline, CDR1 is SGHVT and CDR2 is SQSDAQ. This CDR3 reads CASSLGSAGARTDTQYF. CDR3 sequence (DNA): TGTGCCAGCAGCTTAGGTTCCGCGGGAGCCCGCACAGATACGCAGTATTTT.